These 9 T cell receptor beta chains were all obtained from the same sample, sequenced in a study of blood T cell repertoires in COVID-19. Assay: immunoSEQ multiplex PCR; the TCRdb copy retains only in-frame clones and omits some. The sample has around 160,000 clones; around 87% are singletons. Sequenced sample: PBMCs or T cells enriched from blood (not recorded which). These receptors all stem from a woman aged 25 to 45 with acute COVID-19.

The chain couples TRBV19 to TRBJ2-7; the D gene is possibly TRBD2 (6 bases). V was trimmed by 2 bases and J by 3 bases, leaving 14 bases between them. This CDR3 contains 15 residues. Germline V gives CDR1 LNHDA, CDR2 SQIVND (reference sequence). The CDR3 sequence: CASSIYHGGFYEQYF. The CDR3, as DNA: TGTGCCAGTAGTATATATCATGGAGGGTTCTACGAGCAGTACTTC. Looking up the rest from reference TRBV19 and TRBJ2-7 gives the full variable domain: DGGITQSPKYLFRKEGQNVTLSCEQNLNHDAMYWYRQDPGQGLRLIYYSQIVNDFQKGDIAEGYSVSREKKESFPLTVTSAQKNPTAFYLCASSIYHGGFYEQYFGPGTRLTVT.

A word on this clone: Distinct nucleotide sequences in the sample also encode this CDR3. The rearrangement links TRBV2 to TRBJ1-4, with TRBD1 identical over 7 bases. This CDR3 spans 13 amino acids. The V gene's germline CDR1 is SNHLY and CDR2 FYNNEI. Germline trimming cut 7 bases from V and 8 bases from J; bases unmatched to any gene: 7. In DNA, the CDR3 is TGTGCCAGCACTAGGACAGGTGGCGAAAAACTGTTTTTT. Its translation: CASTRTGGEKLFF.

The chain has TRBV10-3 and TRBJ2-7; D gene ambiguous. The CDR3 has 16 residues. Germline V gene data show CDR1 as ENHRY and CDR2 as SYGVKD. Between the trimmed V and J ends, which lost 3 bases and 0 bases, there was a span of 15 bases. The CDR3 reads CAISEGLAVSSYEQYF. The CDR3 nucleotides read TGTGCCATCAGTGAAGGTCTCGCGGTCAGCTCCTACGAGCAGTACTTC.

This chain uses TRBV7-2 with TRBJ2-5, with 9 bases fitting TRBD2. Germline V gene lookup returns CDR1 SGHTA and CDR2 FQGNSA. The CDR3 length is 17 residues. Losses at the gene ends were 2 bases for V and 3 bases for J; bases not matched to a gene: 10. The CDR3 nucleotides are TGTGCCAGCAGCTTACAACCATCTAGCGGGACCAAAGAGACCCAGTACTTC. It encodes CASSLQPSSGTKETQYF. The variable domain in full, completed from reference TRBV7-2 and TRBJ2-5, reads GAGVSQSPSNKVTEKGKDVELRCDPISGHTALYWYRQSLGQGLEFLIYFQGNSAPDKSGLPSDRFSAERTGGSVSTLTIQRTQQEDSAVYLCASSLQPSSGTKETQYFGPGTRLLVL.

The CDR3 region has the DNA TGTGCCAGCAGCGAGGACAGGGCGGATCAGCATTTT. This gives the protein CASSEDRADQHF. The chain recombines TRBV7-8 with TRBJ1-5; 8 positions agree with TRBD1. Germline V gives CDR1 SGHVS, CDR2 FQNEAQ. This CDR3 has 12 amino acids. V dropped 5 bases and J dropped 13; count of bases not matched to a gene: 7.

V usage is TRBV27 and J usage is TRBJ2-7; D possibly corresponds to TRBD1 (5 bases). Trimming took off 5 bases at V and 0 bases at J, with 14 bases between the two ends. There are 15 residues in the CDR3. Germline V gene data show CDR1 as MNHEY and CDR2 as SMNVEV (reference sequence). The chain's CDR3 is CASSNGHSRSYEQYF. The CDR3, as DNA: TGTGCCAGCAGTAACGGACACTCCCGCTCCTACGAGCAGTACTTC.

V gene TRBV28 combines with J gene TRBJ2-5; 9 bases agree with TRBD2. The CDR3 totals 15 residues. Trimming took 2 bases from V and 4 from J; bases not matched to a gene: 5. Germline V CDR1 and CDR2: MDHEN, SYDVKM. CDR3 in amino acids: CASSLLIAGVETQYF. In DNA form, the CDR3 reads TGTGCCAGCAGTTTACTAATAGCGGGGGTAGAGACCCAGTACTTC.

The J gene is TRBJ1-3, the V gene TRBV5-1, with D unclear. V lost 1 base and J lost 0, with 8 bases in between. Germline CDR1 reads SGHRS; CDR2 reads YFSETQ. The CDR3 has 15 amino acids. Here the CDR3 DNA reads TGCGCCAGCAGCTTGCCGGCAGGCTCTGGAAACACCATATATTTT. Protein sequence: CASSLPAGSGNTIYF.

About this clone itself: This sample includes further DNA sequences coding for the same CDR3. The chain has TRBV19 and TRBJ1-2; D might be TRBD1 (5 bases). The CDR3 runs to 13 residues. Germline V CDR1 and CDR2: LNHDA, SQIVND (reference sequence). V shed 3 bases and J shed 2 bases, with 7 bases lying between them. For the CDR3, the DNA is TGTGCCAGTAGTATCCCAGGGAACTATGGCTACACCTTC. Protein product: CASSIPGNYGYTF.